The rows below give T cell receptor beta chains drawn from one sample of a study of blood T cells in healthy people across ages. TCRdb itself ran the 5' RACE reads through MiXCR, one entry per CDR3 protein. The data contain over a million distinct CDR3 sequences, around 45% of them singletons. The sample was blood. These receptors were collected from a woman aged 60 to 75 in good health. Both conserved end residues are part of each CDR3. A D gene is named only where the DNA matches it firmly. For some rows the clone size is stated as once, few or many, or as a class when expanded; others skip it.

clone_size	j_call	d_call	v_call	cdr3_nt	cdr3_aa
-	TRBJ2-7	TRBD2	TRBV20-1	TGCAGTGCTCGTGGGGGGACTAGCGGAAACGAGCAGTACTTC	CSARGGTSGNEQYF
once	TRBJ1-3	-	TRBV6-1	TGTGCCAGCAGTGATCCTGGGCAGAACTCTGGAAACACCATATATTTT	CASSDPGQNSGNTIYF
-	TRBJ1-1	-	TRBV2	TGTGCCAGCAGGAGGGACTCTAACACTGAAGCTTTCTTT	CASRRDSNTEAFF
-	TRBJ2-5	TRBD2	TRBV9	TGTGCCAGCAGCGTAGTAGCGGGACCCCAGGAGACCCAGTACTTC	CASSVVAGPQETQYF
-	TRBJ2-2	-	TRBV11-2	TGTGCCAGCAGCTTCGTTGGGGGAAACACCGGGGAGCTGTTTTTT	CASSFVGGNTGELFF
-	TRBJ2-7	TRBD2	TRBV20-1	TGCAGTGCTAGATGGCTAGCGGGATCCGGGTACGAGCAGTACTTC	CSARWLAGSGYEQYF
few	TRBJ2-6	-	TRBV11-1	TGTGCCAGCAGCTTAGGAAGGACAGTTTCCGTCCTGACTTTC	CASSLGRTVSVLTF
-	TRBJ2-1	-	TRBV12-3/TRBV12-4	TGTGCCAGCACCCCGACTGGGTCTGCCAATGAGCAGTTCTTC	CASTPTGSANEQFF
-	TRBJ2-4	-	TRBV2	TGTGCCAGCAGGGGACCAGGGGGGGTGAACATTCAGTACTTC	CASRGPGGVNIQYF
-	TRBJ2-5	TRBD1	TRBV9	TGTGCCAGCAGCTCTACCGGGACAGTCGAAGAGACCCAGTACTTC	CASSSTGTVEETQYF
many	TRBJ2-4	-	TRBV29-1	TGCAGCGTGAGAGGGCGGGCCAAAAACATTCAGTACTTC	CSVRGRAKNIQYF
few	TRBJ2-3	TRBD2	TRBV4-2	TGTGCCAGCAGCCGATCCACTAGCGGAAGCACAGATACGCAGTATTTT	CASSRSTSGSTDTQYF
-	TRBJ1-2	-	TRBV29-1	TGCAGCGTTGCGTTAACAAACCAGGATGGCTACACCTTC	CSVALTNQDGYTF
-	TRBJ2-3	TRBD1	TRBV6-6	TGTGCCAGCAGCTCCCAGGGGGTCGCAGATACGCAGTATTTT	CASSSQGVADTQYF
few	TRBJ2-3	TRBD2	TRBV20-1	TGCAGTGCTAGAAGGGGCACTAGCGGGAGCGGGATAGATACGCAGTATTTT	CSARRGTSGSGIDTQYF
-	TRBJ2-7	-	TRBV29-1	TGCAGCGTTGAAGGACGCAAAAGGGGAAAAGTCTACGAGCAGTACTTC	CSVEGRKRGKVYEQYF
-	TRBJ1-4	-	TRBV7-3	TGTGCCAGCAGCCAAAGACAGGTTGTAGATGAAAAACTGTTTTTT	CASSQRQVVDEKLFF
few	TRBJ2-7	-	TRBV6-1	TGTGCCAGCAGTGCGGATGTTTGGGAGCAGTACTTC	CASSADVWEQYF
-	TRBJ1-4	-	TRBV5-5	TGTGCCAGCAGCACCTGGGGAACTAATGAAAAACTGTTTTTT	CASSTWGTNEKLFF
-	TRBJ1-5	-	TRBV28	TGTGCCAGCAGCTCGCCTCTCCCCCAGCATTTT	CASSSPLPQHF
-	TRBJ2-1	TRBD2	TRBV7-9	TGTGCCAGCAGCTTATACACTAGCGGGACCAATGAGCAGTTCTTC	CASSLYTSGTNEQFF
-	TRBJ2-5	TRBD2	TRBV4-2	TGTGCCAGCAGGCCCAGCGGGAGGGCCTGGCTGCAGTACTTC	CASRPSGRAWLQYF
-	TRBJ2-7	TRBD2	TRBV20-1	TGCAGTGCCCCGGGGGGGAGCACCTACGAGCAGTACTTC	CSAPGGSTYEQYF
-	TRBJ2-4	-	TRBV28	TGTGCCAGCTGGAAGAGGGGCGCGGTCAAAAACATTCAGTACTTC	CASWKRGAVKNIQYF
-	TRBJ2-1	-	TRBV12-3/TRBV12-4	TGTGCCAGCAGTTTTCTGATCCCCAATGAGCAGTTCTTC	CASSFLIPNEQFF
-	TRBJ2-2	-	TRBV6-2/TRBV6-3	TGTGCCAGCAGTTACTCAGAACTGACCGGGGAGCTGTTTTTT	CASSYSELTGELFF
many	TRBJ2-5	-	TRBV4-1	TGCGCCAGCAGCCAAGGGGGCTGGGAGACCCAGTACTTC	CASSQGGWETQYF
-	TRBJ2-7	TRBD1	TRBV20-1	TGCAGTGCTAGGGGACAGGCGATCTACGAGCAGTACTTC	CSARGQAIYEQYF
few	TRBJ1-5	-	TRBV27	TGTGCCAGCAGTGCGGAGGGTGTACAGCCCCAGCATTTT	CASSAEGVQPQHF
-	TRBJ2-1	TRBD2	TRBV29-1	TGCAGCGTTGAAGCGGTAGCGGGGTATAGGGGTGAGCAGTTCTTC	CSVEAVAGYRGEQFF
many	TRBJ1-4	TRBD1	TRBV20-1	TGCAGTGCGAGGGACAGGGGAACGGCTAATGAAAAACTGTTTTTT	CSARDRGTANEKLFF
-	TRBJ2-7	TRBD1	TRBV20-1	TGCAGTGCTAGACAGACAGGGTGGTCCTACGAGCAGTACTTC	CSARQTGWSYEQYF
-	TRBJ1-5	TRBD1	TRBV7-2	TGTGCCAGCAGCCCACGGACAGGGATCAATCAGCCCCAGCATTTT	CASSPRTGINQPQHF
-	TRBJ2-2	-	TRBV14	TGTGCCAGCAGCCAAGAATGGGACCGCGGGGAGCTGTTTTTT	CASSQEWDRGELFF
-	TRBJ2-4	TRBD2	TRBV27	TGTACCAGCAGACCTCTAGCGGGAGTCAGGGAGCAGTACTTC	CTSRPLAGVREQYF
few	TRBJ2-7	TRBD1	TRBV10-3	TGTGCCAGCGGACAGGGACCCTACGAGCAGTACTTC	CASGQGPYEQYF
-	TRBJ2-3	TRBD2	TRBV20-1	TGCAGTGCCAACGGACTAGCGGGAGTTGGTAGCACAGATACGCAGTATTTT	CSANGLAGVGSTDTQYF
few	TRBJ1-2	-	TRBV5-6	TGTGCCAGCAGCTTTAGGTCAGCTACCTTACCTAACTATGGCTACACCTTC	CASSFRSATLPNYGYTF
-	TRBJ2-7	-	TRBV7-3	TGTGCCAGCAGCTTAGGCGTTCCGAGCCGCTACGAGCAGTACTTC	CASSLGVPSRYEQYF
once	TRBJ1-3	TRBD1	TRBV7-8	TGTGCCAGCAGCCCCCGACAGGGTCGCTCTGGAAACACCATATATTTT	CASSPRQGRSGNTIYF
-	TRBJ2-1	-	TRBV6-5	TGTGCCAGCACCGGTGGGAGCAATGAGCAGTTCTTC	CASTGGSNEQFF
-	TRBJ2-7	-	TRBV5-1	TGCGCCAGCAGCTTATCGACAGGAACTAGATACGAGCAGTACTTC	CASSLSTGTRYEQYF